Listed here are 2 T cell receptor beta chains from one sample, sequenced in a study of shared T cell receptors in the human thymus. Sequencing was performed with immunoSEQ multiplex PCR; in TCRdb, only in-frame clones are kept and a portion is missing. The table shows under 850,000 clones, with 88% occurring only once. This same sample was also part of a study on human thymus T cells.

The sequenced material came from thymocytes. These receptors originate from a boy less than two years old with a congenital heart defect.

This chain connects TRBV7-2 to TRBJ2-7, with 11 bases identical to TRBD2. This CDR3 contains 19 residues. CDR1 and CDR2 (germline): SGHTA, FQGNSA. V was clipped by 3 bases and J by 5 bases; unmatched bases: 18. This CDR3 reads CASSLGIVKLAGVDHEQYF. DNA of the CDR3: TGTGCCAGCAGCTTGGGGATAGTAAAACTAGCGGGAGTGGACCACGAGCAGTACTTC.

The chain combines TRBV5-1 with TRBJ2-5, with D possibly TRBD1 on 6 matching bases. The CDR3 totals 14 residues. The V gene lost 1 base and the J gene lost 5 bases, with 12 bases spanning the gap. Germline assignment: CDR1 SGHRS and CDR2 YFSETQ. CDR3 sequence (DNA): TGCGCCAGCAGCTTGACAGGGTCGTGGGAGACCCAGTACTTC. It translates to CASSLTGSWETQYF.